The rows below give T cell receptor beta chains drawn from one sample of a study of shared clonotypes between healthy human individuals. Profiled with immunoSEQ multiplex PCR; TCRdb holds only in-frame clones, not every one. The sample contains 1,500,000 or so clones, over 95% of which appear only once. Sequencing input: naive CD4+ T cells sorted from blood. The receptors stem from a man aged 25 to 40 in good health. The CDR3 runs from the conserved cysteine through the conserved F or W. A D gene is named only where the DNA matches it firmly. Expanded clones get a size class; other rows say once, few or many, or leave the size out.

j_gene	v_gene	abundance	d_gene	CDR3aa	CDR3nt
TRBJ1-5	TRBV27	-	-	CASSSLRGYGNQPQHF	TGTGCCAGCAGTTCCCTCAGGGGATACGGCAATCAGCCCCAGCATTTT
TRBJ2-2	TRBV10-3	-	TRBD2	CAISEPPWTSYNTGELFF	TGTGCCATCAGTGAGCCTCCGTGGACTAGTTATAACACCGGGGAGCTGTTTTTT
TRBJ2-3	TRBV7-2	-	-	CASNLTPAPDTQYF	TGTGCCAGCAACTTAACCCCCGCCCCAGATACGCAGTATTTT
TRBJ2-2	TRBV9	-	-	CASSVRSAGLNTGELFF	TGTGCCAGCAGCGTGAGATCAGCAGGACTGAACACCGGGGAGCTGTTTTTT
TRBJ2-7	TRBV11-3	-	TRBD2	CASSLAPGLAELRRAYEQYF	TGTGCCAGCAGCTTAGCCCCGGGACTAGCGGAACTCAGACGGGCCTACGAGCAGTACTTC
TRBJ1-5	TRBV7-8	-	-	CASSAQRVGQPQHF	TGTGCCAGCAGCGCCCAGAGGGTAGGACAGCCCCAGCATTTT
TRBJ2-1	TRBV6-6	-	TRBD2	CASRHPGLAGANEQFF	TGTGCCAGCAGACACCCGGGACTAGCGGGAGCCAATGAGCAGTTCTTC
TRBJ2-7	TRBV7-9	-	-	CASTTGQLNRRNEQYF	TGTGCCAGCACCACCGGGCAGCTCAACCGGAGGAACGAGCAGTACTTC
TRBJ2-7	TRBV30	-	TRBD2	CAWSGGAGAYEQYF	TGTGCCTGGAGTGGAGGGGCGGGGGCCTACGAGCAGTACTTC
TRBJ2-2	TRBV18	-	-	CASSELPGDTGELFF	TGTGCCAGCTCAGAATTGCCGGGGGACACCGGGGAGCTGTTTTTT
TRBJ2-7	TRBV10-2	-	-	CASSEWSLLPGSYEQYF	TGCGCCAGCAGTGAGTGGTCGCTCCTCCCAGGGTCCTACGAGCAGTACTTC
TRBJ1-1	TRBV14	-	-	CASSQAGYTEAFF	TGTGCCAGCAGCCAAGCCGGATACACTGAAGCTTTCTTT
TRBJ2-1	TRBV28	-	TRBD1	CASREGGQGDNEQFF	TGTGCCAGCAGAGAGGGGGGACAGGGGGATAATGAGCAGTTCTTC
TRBJ2-7	TRBV6-5	-	TRBD1	CASSWTGLNEQYF	TGTGCCAGCAGCTGGACAGGGTTGAACGAGCAGTACTTC
TRBJ1-1	TRBV6-5	-	-	CASSFAGNVAFF	TGTGCCAGCAGTTTCGCAGGGAACGTAGCTTTCTTT
TRBJ2-3	TRBV2	-	TRBD2	CASSALAGGTDTQYF	TGTGCCAGCAGTGCACTAGCGGGGGGCACAGATACGCAGTATTTT
TRBJ2-1	TRBV5-4	-	TRBD2	CASSPVGPGGLNNEQFF	TGTGCCAGCAGCCCCGTAGGGCCGGGAGGCTTAAACAATGAGCAGTTCTTC
TRBJ1-1	TRBV2	once	-	CASGQGNTEAFF	TGTGCCAGCGGGCAGGGCAACACTGAAGCTTTCTTT
TRBJ1-5	TRBV19	once	-	CASRPGGDKNQPQHF	TGTGCCAGTCGCCCGGGGGGGGACAAAAATCAGCCCCAGCATTTT
TRBJ1-2	TRBV5-1	-	-	CASSKDSGYGYTF	TGCGCCAGCAGTAAAGACAGCGGGTATGGCTACACCTTC
TRBJ2-1	TRBV11-3	-	-	CASSSQMVGENNEQFF	TGTGCCAGCAGCTCCCAAATGGTAGGGGAGAACAATGAGCAGTTCTTC
TRBJ2-1	TRBV19	-	TRBD1	CASSVGQGKNEQFF	TGTGCCAGTAGTGTGGGACAGGGAAAAAATGAGCAGTTCTTC
TRBJ2-1	TRBV10-3	-	TRBD2	CAITPRAGDFYEQFF	TGTGCCATCACCCCTCGAGCGGGAGATTTCTATGAGCAGTTCTTC
TRBJ2-7	TRBV29-1	-	TRBD2	CSVEITSGSGGEQYF	TGCAGCGTTGAAATTACTAGCGGGAGTGGTGGCGAGCAGTACTTC
TRBJ2-7	TRBV2	-	-	CASSERGFDEQYF	TGTGCCAGCAGTGAAAGGGGCTTCGACGAGCAGTACTTC
TRBJ2-7	TRBV28	-	TRBD2	CASRPQLASSYEQYF	TGTGCCAGCAGACCCCAACTAGCGAGCTCCTACGAGCAGTACTTC
TRBJ1-5	TRBV18	-	-	CASSPGGQGRNQPQHF	TGTGCCAGCTCACCAGGGGGGCAGGGGAGAAATCAGCCCCAGCATTTT
TRBJ2-5	TRBV11-2	few	-	CASSFGQKETQYF	TGTGCCAGCAGCTTCGGGCAAAAAGAGACCCAGTACTTC
TRBJ2-7	TRBV27	-	-	CASSLSLAISYEQYF	TGTGCCAGCAGTTTATCTCTAGCGATATCCTACGAGCAGTACTTC
TRBJ1-2	TRBV7-8	-	-	CASSLYGPNYGYTF	TGTGCCAGCAGCTTATACGGGCCAAACTATGGCTACACCTTC
TRBJ2-7	TRBV30	-	TRBD1	CAWSEEGQGAYEQYF	TGTGCCTGGAGTGAGGAGGGACAGGGGGCTTACGAGCAGTACTTC
TRBJ1-4	TRBV28	-	TRBD1	CASSYGTGYNEKLFF	TGTGCCAGCAGTTATGGGACAGGATATAATGAAAAACTGTTTTTT
TRBJ2-1	TRBV5-1	-	TRBD2	CASSGGLTSGRWPPLEQFF	TGCGCCAGCAGCGGAGGTCTGACTAGCGGGAGATGGCCACCTCTAGAGCAGTTCTTC
TRBJ2-3	TRBV28	-	-	CASSLRQGLVADTQYF	TGTGCCAGCAGTTTGAGGCAAGGCCTGGTAGCAGATACGCAGTATTTT
TRBJ2-3	TRBV12-5	-	TRBD2	CASGWTSGSFTDTQYF	TGTGCTAGTGGATGGACTAGCGGTTCTTTCACAGATACGCAGTATTTT
TRBJ2-3	TRBV10-3	-	-	CATRGNAGPRGTDTQYF	TGTGCCACCAGGGGGAATGCGGGACCAAGGGGCACAGATACGCAGTATTTT
TRBJ2-7	TRBV28	once	-	CASSLPAGSYEQYF	TGTGCCAGCAGTTTACCCGCGGGGAGCTACGAGCAGTACTTC
TRBJ2-7	TRBV6-1	-	TRBD1	CASSVGQGGPYEQYF	TGTGCCAGCAGTGTGGGACAGGGAGGGCCCTACGAGCAGTACTTC
TRBJ2-1	TRBV10-2	-	TRBD2	CASSQGGNEQFF	TGCGCCAGCAGTCAGGGAGGGAATGAGCAGTTCTTC
TRBJ2-2	TRBV5-6	-	TRBD2	CASSFGTRVTGELFF	TGTGCCAGCAGCTTTGGGACTAGGGTTACGGGGGAGCTGTTTTTT
TRBJ1-3	TRBV5-4	-	TRBD1	CASSWGDRDYSGNTIYF	TGTGCCAGCAGCTGGGGGGACAGGGACTATTCAGGAAACACCATATATTTT
TRBJ2-7	TRBV5-1	once	TRBD2	CASNTVAGAGPEQYF	TGCGCCAGCAACACCGTAGCGGGAGCGGGTCCCGAGCAGTACTTC
TRBJ2-5	TRBV9	-	TRBD1	CASSRDREGTQYF	TGTGCCAGCAGCCGGGACAGGGAGGGGACCCAGTACTTC
TRBJ2-3	TRBV28	-	TRBD2	CASSIASGSNFKNTQYF	TGTGCCAGCAGTATCGCCAGCGGGAGCAATTTTAAGAATACGCAGTATTTT
TRBJ1-2	TRBV2	-	-	CASRSREFVQRGYTF	TGTGCCAGCAGAAGTCGAGAGTTCGTACAGCGAGGCTACACCTTC
TRBJ2-1	TRBV18	-	TRBD2	CASSPNSGAYNEQFF	TGTGCCAGCTCACCAAATAGCGGGGCATACAATGAGCAGTTCTTC
TRBJ1-5	TRBV27	-	-	CASSSTVNQPQHF	TGTGCCAGCAGTTCAACAGTGAATCAGCCCCAGCATTTT
TRBJ2-7	TRBV19	-	-	CASSIGPTYEQYF	TGTGCCAGTAGTATAGGGCCAACCTACGAGCAGTACTTC
TRBJ2-3	TRBV5-1	-	-	CASSLAGVSTDTQYF	TGCGCCAGCAGCTTGGCGGGAGTCAGCACAGATACGCAGTATTTT
TRBJ1-1	TRBV29-1	-	TRBD1	CSASTGKAFF	TGCAGCGCTTCGACAGGGAAAGCTTTCTTT
TRBJ2-7	TRBV19	-	-	CASSHGSSYEQYF	TGTGCCAGTAGTCACGGGAGCTCCTACGAGCAGTACTTC
TRBJ2-2	TRBV7-9	-	-	CASSLVGITGELFF	TGTGCCAGCAGCTTGGTAGGGATAACCGGGGAGCTGTTTTTT
TRBJ2-1	TRBV7-2	-	-	CASSFRDNYNEQFF	TGTGCCAGCAGCTTTCGGGACAACTACAATGAGCAGTTCTTC
TRBJ2-1	TRBV10-1	-	-	CASSDKELRNEQFF	TGCGCCAGCAGTGATAAGGAGCTGCGCAATGAGCAGTTCTTC
TRBJ1-2	TRBV6-5	-	-	CASSARRDYGYTF	TGTGCCAGCAGCGCCCGGCGGGATTATGGCTACACCTTC
TRBJ2-2	TRBV9	-	TRBD1	CASSVLTGTAGELFF	TGTGCCAGCAGCGTACTTACTGGGACAGCCGGGGAGCTGTTTTTT
TRBJ1-2	TRBV5-1	-	-	CASSLEGRNYGYTF	TGCGCCAGCAGCTTGGAAGGGAGGAACTATGGCTACACCTTC
TRBJ2-1	TRBV15	-	TRBD2	CATSRDLGLAVGPYNEQFF	TGTGCCACCAGCAGAGATCTAGGCCTAGCGGTCGGTCCCTACAATGAGCAGTTCTTC
TRBJ1-1	TRBV20-1	once	-	CSAPDSFVFF	TGCAGTGCCCCGGACAGCTTTGTATTCTTT